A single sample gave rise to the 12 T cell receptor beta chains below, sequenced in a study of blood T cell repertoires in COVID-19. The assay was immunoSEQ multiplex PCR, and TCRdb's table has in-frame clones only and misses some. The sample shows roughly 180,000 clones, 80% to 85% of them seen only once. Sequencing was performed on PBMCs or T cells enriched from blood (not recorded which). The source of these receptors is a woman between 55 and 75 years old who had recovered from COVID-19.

The CDR3 loop is CASRHQREVYNEQFF. The CDR3 coding sequence is TGTGCCAGCAGACACCAGCGGGAGGTCTACAATGAGCAGTTCTTC. This rearrangement joins TRBV2 to TRBJ2-1; 9 bases line up with TRBD2. The germline V gene encodes CDR1 SNHLY and CDR2 FYNNEI. This CDR3 contains 15 residues. With 6 bases clipped from V and 3 bases from J, the junction kept 6 bases outside the gene matches.

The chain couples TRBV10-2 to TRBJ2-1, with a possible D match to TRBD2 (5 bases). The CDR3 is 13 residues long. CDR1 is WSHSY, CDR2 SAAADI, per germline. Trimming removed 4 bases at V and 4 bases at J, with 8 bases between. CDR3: CASSAGNYNEQFF. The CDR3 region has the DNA TGCGCCAGCAGTGCCGGGAATTACAATGAGCAGTTCTTC.

CDR3 amino acids: CASSREEGSSPLHF. The CDR3 nucleotides read TGTGCCAGCAGCAGGGAAGAGGGTAGTTCACCCCTCCACTTT. This chain uses TRBV21-1 with TRBJ1-6. TRBV21-1 is a known pseudogene. The CDR3 has 14 residues.

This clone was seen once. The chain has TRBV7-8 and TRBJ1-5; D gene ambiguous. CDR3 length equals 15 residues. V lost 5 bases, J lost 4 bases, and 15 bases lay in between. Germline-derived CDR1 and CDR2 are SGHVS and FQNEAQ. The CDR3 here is CASSPSITLNQPQHF. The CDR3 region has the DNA TGTGCCAGCAGCCCTAGTATTACCCTGAATCAGCCCCAGCATTTT.

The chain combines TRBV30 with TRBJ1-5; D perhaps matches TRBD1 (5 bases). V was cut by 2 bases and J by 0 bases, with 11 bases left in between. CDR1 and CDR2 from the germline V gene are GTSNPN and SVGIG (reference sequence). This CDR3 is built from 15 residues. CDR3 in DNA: TGTGCCTGGAGTTGGGGCCCGGTTAGCAATCAGCCCCAGCATTTT. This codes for CAWSWGPVSNQPQHF.

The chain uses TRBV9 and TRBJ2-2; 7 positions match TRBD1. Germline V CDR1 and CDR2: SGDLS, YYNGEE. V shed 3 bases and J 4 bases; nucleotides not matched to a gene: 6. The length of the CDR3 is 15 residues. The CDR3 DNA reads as TGTGCCAGCAGCGCCCGACAGGGAACCACCGGGGAGCTGTTTTTT. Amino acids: CASSARQGTTGELFF.

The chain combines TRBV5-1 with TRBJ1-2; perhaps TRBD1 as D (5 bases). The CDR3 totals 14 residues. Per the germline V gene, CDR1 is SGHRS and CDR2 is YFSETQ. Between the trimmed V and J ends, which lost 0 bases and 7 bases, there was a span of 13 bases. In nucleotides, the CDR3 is TGCGCCAGCAGCTTGGCGGACGGGACTGGTGGCTACACCTTC. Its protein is CASSLADGTGGYTF.

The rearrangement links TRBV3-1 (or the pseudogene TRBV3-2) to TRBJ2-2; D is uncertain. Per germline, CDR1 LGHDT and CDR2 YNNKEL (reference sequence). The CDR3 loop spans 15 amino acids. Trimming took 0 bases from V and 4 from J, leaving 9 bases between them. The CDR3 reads CASSQDNGRTGELFF. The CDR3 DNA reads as TGTGCCAGCAGCCAAGATAATGGGCGCACCGGGGAGCTGTTTTTT.

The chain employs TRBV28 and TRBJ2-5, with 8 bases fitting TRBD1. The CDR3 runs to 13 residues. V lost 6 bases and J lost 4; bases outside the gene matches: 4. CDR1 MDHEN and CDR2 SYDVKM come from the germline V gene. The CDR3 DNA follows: TGTGCCAGCAGGCGTGGACAGGGAGAGACCCAGTACTTC. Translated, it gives CASRRGQGETQYF.

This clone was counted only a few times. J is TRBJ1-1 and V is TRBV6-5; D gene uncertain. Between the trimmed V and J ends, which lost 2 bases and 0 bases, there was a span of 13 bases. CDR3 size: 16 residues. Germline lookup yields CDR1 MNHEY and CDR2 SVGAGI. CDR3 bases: TGTGCCAGCAGTTACGCGTCGGCGGCCATGAACACTGAAGCTTTCTTT. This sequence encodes CASSYASAAMNTEAFF.

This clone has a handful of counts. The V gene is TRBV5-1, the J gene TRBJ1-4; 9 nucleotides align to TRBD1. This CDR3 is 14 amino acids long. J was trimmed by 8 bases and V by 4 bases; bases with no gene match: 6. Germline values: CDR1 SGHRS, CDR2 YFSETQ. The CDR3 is CASSMGQGGEKLFF. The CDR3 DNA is TGCGCCAGCAGCATGGGACAGGGAGGAGAAAAACTGTTTTTT.

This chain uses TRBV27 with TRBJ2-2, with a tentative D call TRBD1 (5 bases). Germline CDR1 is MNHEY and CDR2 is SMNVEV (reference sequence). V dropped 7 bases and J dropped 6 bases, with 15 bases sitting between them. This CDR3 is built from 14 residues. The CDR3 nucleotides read TGTGCCAGCACCCAGGGCAGGCCTCCCGGGGAGCTGTTTTTT. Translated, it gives CASTQGRPPGELFF.